The 7 T cell receptor beta chains presented below share a single source sample, sequenced in a study of siplizumab effects on memory and regulatory T cells. Method: immunoSEQ multiplex PCR; TCRdb's copy keeps in-frame clones and lacks some. The data show about 100,000 clones, with about 95% seen just once and around 0.6% held by the top ten. Sequencing was carried out using Tregs sorted from blood. The receptors here all came from a human donor in good health.

With regard to this clone: Other DNA sequences within the sample encode an identical CDR3. The chain carries TRBV7-9 and TRBJ2-5; D is uncertain. The CDR3 has 11 amino acids. Germline CDR1 is SEHNR and CDR2 is FQNEAQ (reference sequence). V was shortened by 3 bases and J by 4 bases, with 3 bases between the two germline ends. This chain's CDR3 is CASSFGETQYF. CDR3 coding DNA: TGTGCCAGCAGCTTTGGAGAGACCCAGTACTTC.

This clone was detected only once. The rearrangement links TRBV28 to TRBJ2-3; 12 nucleotides match TRBD2. CDR1 is MDHEN and CDR2 is SYDVKM in the germline V gene. The ends lost 10 bases at V and 2 bases at J; junction bases unmatched: 7. The CDR3 loop spans 15 amino acids. The CDR3 DNA sequence: TGTGCCACCCAACTAGCGGGAGGATCCACAGATACGCAGTATTTT. Amino acid sequence: CATQLAGGSTDTQYF. Filled out from reference TRBV28 and TRBJ2-3, the complete variable domain reads DVKVTQSSRYLVKRTGEKVFLECVQDMDHENMFWYRQDPGLGLRLIYFSYDVKMKEKGDIPEGYSVSREKKERFSLILESASTNQTSMYLCATQLAGGSTDTQYFGPGTRLTVL.

The chain combines TRBV15 with TRBJ2-5; a weak D match, TRBD1 (5 bases). Germline V gene lookup returns CDR1 LNHNV and CDR2 YYDKDF (reference sequence). The V end was cut by 0 bases, the J end by 4 bases, with 12 bases between. The CDR3 is 15 amino acids. The CDR3 coding sequence is TGTGCCACCAGCAGAGATCGGCAGGGTCGAGAGACCCAGTACTTC. Translated: CATSRDRQGRETQYF.

On this clone: At one boundary the junction diverges from the germline segment, which might be a read error. The V and J genes are TRBV27 and TRBJ1-5; no firm D call. The CDR3 is made up of 9 amino acids. Per the germline V gene, CDR1 is MNHEY and CDR2 is SMNVEV (reference sequence). The CDR3 spells CASSQPQHF. As DNA, the CDR3 is TGTGCCAGCAGTCAGCCCCAGCATTTT.

The chain is built from TRBV7-3 and TRBJ2-2; D call uncertain. V gave up 4 bases and J gave up 3 bases, with 6 bases separating them. The length of the CDR3 is 13 residues. CDR1 is SGHTA and CDR2 is FQGTGA in the germline V gene. CDR3 sequence reads: CASSSTDTGELFF. The CDR3, as DNA: TGTGCCAGCAGCTCAACTGACACCGGGGAGCTGTTTTTT.

The chain uses TRBV2 and TRBJ2-1; D is uncertain. The CDR3 is 14 amino acids. The ends were cut back, 3 bases at V and 4 bases at J, with 10 bases in the middle. Germline V CDR1 and CDR2: SNHLY, FYNNEI. This chain's CDR3 is CASSDRARYNEQFF. For the CDR3, the DNA is TGTGCCAGCAGTGACCGGGCTAGATACAATGAGCAGTTCTTC.

This clone was seen only once. This chain connects TRBV19 to TRBJ2-7, with D possibly TRBD1 on 5 matching bases. CDR1 is LNHDA and CDR2 is SQIVND in the germline V gene (reference sequence). The CDR3 contains 18 residues. Trimming cost V 5 bases and J 5 bases, with 28 bases left between them. The CDR3 region has the DNA TGTGCCAGTAGTCCCCCCAAGGTTGGACCAGGGAAACGAGACGAGCAGTACTTC. Its protein is CASSPPKVGPGKRDEQYF. The entire variable domain, with the rest obtained from reference TRBV19 and TRBJ2-7, is as follows: DGGITQSPKYLFRKEGQNVTLSCEQNLNHDAMYWYRQDPGQGLRLIYYSQIVNDFQKGDIAEGYSVSREKKESFPLTVTSAQKNPTAFYLCASSPPKVGPGKRDEQYFGPGTRLTVT.